This TCR beta chain was observed in a study of blood T cell repertoires in COVID-19. Sequenced by immunoSEQ multiplex PCR; TCRdb stores in-frame clones only, minus some. The sample includes around 390,000 clones, around nine tenths of them seen just once. This study enrolled people aged about 18 to 100 from approximately 25 US geographic areas. Among Cohort 3 donors, those recovered had two negative PCRs, clearance, or symptom resolution. This clonotype originated in a woman between 45 and 60 years old who had recovered from COVID-19. Sequenced sample: PBMCs or T cells enriched from blood (not recorded which).

CDR3 amino acids: CASSAGTGNGGNTEAFF. In DNA, the CDR3 is TGTGCCAGCAGCGCCGGGACAGGGAATGGTGGTAACACTGAAGCTTTCTTT. The chain uses TRBV2 and TRBJ1-1; TRBD1 matches at 9 bases. V gave up 6 bases and J gave up 2 bases; unmatched junction bases: 13. Germline V CDR1 and CDR2: SNHLY, FYNNEI. The CDR3 spans 17 residues.